The 2 T cell receptor beta chains listed next were all sequenced from one sample in a study of T cell clonotyping in hematopoietic cell transplantation. Clones were read by immunoSEQ multiplex PCR, and TCRdb kept only the in-frame ones, dropping some. The top ten clones hold more than 3.5% of a sample with 15,000 to 20,000 clones, approximately 87% of them seen once. Here the sequenced sample was PBMCs, taken 100 days after allogeneic stem cell transplant. Every receptor here comes from a male patient aged 60 to 75 who had an allogeneic stem cell transplant from a related donor, so the T cells may come from the graft donor. Some clones in this sample may be carry-over from other donors' samples.

The chain carries TRBV27 and TRBJ1-6; D is ambiguous. The CDR3 consists of 14 residues. V was trimmed by 2 bases and J by 7 bases, leaving 9 bases between them. Germline V gene lookup returns CDR1 MNHEY and CDR2 SMNVEV (reference sequence). CDR3 DNA: TGTGCCAGCAGTTTAGTCTGGGCCAATTCACCCCTCCACTTT. This encodes CASSLVWANSPLHF.

The V gene is TRBV29-1, the J gene TRBJ2-3; 7 positions match TRBD1. The germline CDR1 and CDR2 sequences are SQVTM and ANQGSEA. CDR3 length: 13 residues. J gave up 4 bases and V 6 bases, and 7 bases lay outside the gene matches. CDR3 region: CSVQGVYADTQYF. CDR3 in DNA: TGCAGCGTGCAGGGGGTTTATGCAGATACGCAGTATTTT.